Presented here are 18 T cell receptor beta chains from one specimen sequenced in a study of regulatory T cells in long-lasting Graves disease. Arm-PCR of CDR3 regions with iRepertoire HTBI primers generated TCR beta libraries. TCRdb processed the multiplex PCR reads anew with MiXCR; each CDR3 protein has one entry. This table holds 680,000 or so distinct CDR3 sequences, roughly 16% found once. The time point is: newly diagnosed GD, antithyroid drugs for less than 3 months. RNA isolated from PBMCs was used to make the TCR library. This sample also belongs to another study, concerning T cells in Graves' hyperthyroidism and ophthalmopathy.

Sequencing was performed on peripheral blood mononuclear cells (PBMCs), taken at new diagnosis, from a patient treated with antithyroid drugs. The origin of the receptors is a woman in her 30s with Graves disease.

The V call is TRBV4-1, the J call TRBJ1-6, with a tentative D call TRBD1 (5 bases). Germline-derived CDR1 and CDR2 are MGHRA and YSYEKL. Trimming left V 7 bases short and J 5 bases short, with 15 bases between. This CDR3 is built from 15 residues. As DNA, the CDR3 is TGCGCCAGCATACAGACAACAGGCCATAATTCACCCCTCCACTTT. Translation gives CASIQTTGHNSPLHF.

To note about this clonotype: One junction end disagrees with the germline gene, perhaps due to a read error. This chain links TRBV6-1 with TRBJ1-4; D call uncertain. Per germline, CDR1 MNHNS and CDR2 SASEGT. CDR3 length equals 14 residues. The CDR3 DNA reads TGTGCCAGCAGGGCCAGTGGGAATAATGAAAAACTGCTTTTT. It encodes CASRASGNNEKLLF.

This clonotype appeared many times. The chain uses TRBV7-8 and TRBJ1-6; TRBD1 might be the D (5 bases). Per the germline V gene, CDR1 is SGHVS and CDR2 is FQNEAQ. The CDR3 runs to 14 residues. V was shortened by 1 base and J by 9 bases, with 10 bases between the two germline ends. Here the CDR3 DNA reads TGTGCCAGCAGCTTAGGACAGCAGGGTTCACCCCTCCACTTT. Translated, it gives CASSLGQQGSPLHF.

This clonotype has a handful of counts. Likely a read error: the CDR3 ends without its conserved phenylalanine or tryptophan. The rearrangement uses TRBV28 and TRBJ1-6, with TRBD1 matching over 10 bases. This CDR3 is 13 amino acids long. V shed 7 bases, J shed 9 bases, and the junction held 3 bases outside the gene matches. CDR1 MDHEN and CDR2 SYDVKM come from the germline V gene. CDR3 sequence (DNA): TGTGCCAGCATCGGGACAGGGGTTTCACCCCTCCACTCT. It yields the protein CASIGTGVSPLHS.

This clonotype was counted between two and nine times. The chain is built from TRBV20-1 and TRBJ2-1; TRBD2 might be the D (6 bases). V shed 3 bases and J shed 0 bases, with 21 bases lying between them. Germline V gene data show CDR1 as DFQATT and CDR2 as SNEGSKA (reference sequence). This CDR3 is built from 18 residues. CDR3 sequence reads: CSASRRQMRRDSYNEQFF. The CDR3 DNA is TGCAGTGCTAGTAGAAGGCAAATGCGGCGGGACTCCTACAATGAGCAGTTCTTC.

This clonotype was seen at least ten times. This chain uses TRBV6-1 with TRBJ2-5, with D possibly matching TRBD2 (6 bases). Germline V gene data show CDR1 as MNHNS and CDR2 as SASEGT. Deletions cut 7 bases from V and 4 bases from J, with 10 bases between. The CDR3 consists of 12 residues. CDR3 in DNA: TGTGCCAGCACGACCGGGGGAGAGACCCAGTACTTC. Its protein product is CASTTGGETQYF.

In this sample, this clonotype turned up many times. The chain couples TRBV20-1 to TRBJ1-4; D is uncertain. Trimming took off 1 base at V and 11 bases at J, with 14 bases between the two ends. In germline, CDR1 is DFQATT, CDR2 SNEGSKA (reference sequence). CDR3 length equals 13 residues. CDR3 sequence: CSARGPVAVKLFF. In DNA, the CDR3 is TGCAGTGCTAGAGGCCCCGTAGCTGTGAAACTGTTTTTT.

The sample holds many counts of this clonotype. The V call is TRBV2, the J call TRBJ1-5; D is possibly TRBD1 (5 bases). The CDR3 spans 14 residues. Per the germline V gene, CDR1 is SNHLY and CDR2 is FYNNEI. V gave up 5 bases and J gave up 3 bases, with 11 bases separating them. CDR3 coding DNA: TGTGCCAGCAGTCCCGGGACTAACAATCAGCCCCAGCATTTT. Its translation: CASSPGTNNQPQHF.

This clonotype turned up a few times. The chain is built from TRBV5-5 and TRBJ2-2; D is perhaps TRBD1 or TRBD2 (5 bases each). CDR3 size: 16 residues. Germline V lookup: CDR1 SGHKS, CDR2 YYEKEE (reference sequence). Deletions cut 2 bases from V and 5 bases from J, with 16 bases between. The CDR3 here is CASSFLAGAMTGELFF. For the CDR3, the DNA is TGTGCCAGCAGCTTCTTGGCCGGGGCAATGACCGGGGAGCTGTTTTTT.

With respect to this clonotype: A much more abundant neighbour one base away suggests this may be a read error. The J gene is TRBJ2-7, the V gene TRBV12-3 or TRBV12-4, with D unresolved. The CDR3 totals 13 residues. V was trimmed by 4 bases and J by 6 bases, leaving 13 bases between them. In DNA, the CDR3 is TGTGCCAGCAGTTCGACGGATTTCGGCGAGCAGTACTTC. It yields the protein CASSSTDFGEQYF.

This clonotype was detected ten times or more. The chain uses TRBV7-2 and TRBJ2-3, with D tentatively TRBD1 or TRBD2 (6 bases each). Per the germline V gene, CDR1 is SGHTA and CDR2 is FQGNSA. The CDR3 extends over 13 amino acids. The germline V and J ends were trimmed by 6 bases and 6 bases, with 13 bases remaining between them. This CDR3 reads CASRLVGGDTQYF. As DNA, the CDR3 is TGTGCCAGCAGACTGGTAGGGGGGGATACGCAGTATTTT. The complete variable domain, with remaining parts taken from reference TRBV7-2 and TRBJ2-3, reads GAGVSQSPSNKVTEKGKDVELRCDPISGHTALYWYRQSLGQGLEFLIYFQGNSAPDKSGLPSDRFSAERTGGSVSTLTIQRTQQEDSAVYLCASRLVGGDTQYFGPGTRLTVL.

This clonotype was observed a handful of times. Being one base from a much bigger clone, this may be a read error. This chain links TRBV2 with TRBJ1-4; a possible D gene is TRBD1 (6 bases). The length of the CDR3 is 13 residues. Germline CDR1 SNHLY, CDR2 FYNNEI. The CDR3 bases are TGTGCCAGCAGTCTGGGGGCTGGTGAAGAACTGTTTTTT. It encodes CASSLGAGEELFF.

V and J are TRBV5-1 and TRBJ2-2; a possible D gene is TRBD2 (6 bases). The germline V and J ends were trimmed by 3 bases and 7 bases, with 16 bases remaining between them. The V gene's germline CDR1 is SGHRS and CDR2 YFSETQ. The CDR3 length is 15 residues. CDR3 in DNA: TGCGCCAGCAGCTGGGACGGGGGTAGGATCGGGGAGCTGTTTTTT. It is translated as CASSWDGGRIGELFF.

This clonotype was observed at least ten times. V usage is TRBV7-2 and J usage is TRBJ2-7; D not resolved. CDR3 length: 14 residues. Germline V gene sequence: CDR1 SGHTA, CDR2 FQGNSA. The ends were cut back, 3 bases at V and 0 bases at J, with 9 bases in the middle. CDR3 residues: CASSFRSSSYEQYF. For the CDR3, the DNA is TGTGCCAGCAGCTTCAGGAGTTCCTCCTACGAGCAGTACTTC. Looking up the rest from reference TRBV7-2 and TRBJ2-7 gives the full variable domain: GAGVSQSPSNKVTEKGKDVELRCDPISGHTALYWYRQSLGQGLEFLIYFQGNSAPDKSGLPSDRFSAERTGGSVSTLTIQRTQQEDSAVYLCASSFRSSSYEQYFGPGTRLTVT.

A word on this clonotype: This may be a read error, as it is one base from a much larger clone. This chain connects TRBV7-8 to TRBJ2-1; D might be TRBD2 (5 bases). The CDR3 runs to 14 residues. Germline V lookup: CDR1 SGHVS, CDR2 FQNEAQ. The CDR3 DNA follows: TGTGCCAGCAGCGAAGCGGACTCCTACAGTGAGCAGTTCTTC. Translation: CASSEADSYSEQFF.

In this sample, this clonotype turned up many times. The chain has TRBV13 and TRBJ2-7; D is uncertain. The CDR3 extends over 14 amino acids. CDR1 and CDR2 (germline): PRHDT, FYEKMQ (reference sequence). The V gene lost 6 bases and the J gene lost 2 bases, with 14 bases spanning the gap. CDR3 amino acids: CASRDGDLAYEQYF. In DNA form, the CDR3 reads TGTGCCAGCAGGGACGGAGACCTCGCCTACGAGCAGTACTTC.

This clonotype was counted many times. The rearrangement links TRBV29-1 to TRBJ2-2; no reliable D call. This CDR3 is 13 amino acids long. V lost 3 bases, J lost 0 bases, and 5 bases lay in between. CDR1 is SQVTM and CDR2 is ANQGSEA in the germline V gene. The CDR3 sequence: CSVDYTNTGELFF. The CDR3 bases are TGCAGCGTTGACTACACGAACACCGGGGAGCTGTTTTTT.

The chain links TRBV19 to TRBJ2-3, with no clear D. The ends were cut back, 2 bases at V and 6 bases at J, with 12 bases in the middle. The CDR3 contains 14 residues. CDR1 and CDR2 from the germline V gene are LNHDA and SQIVND (reference sequence). The CDR3 DNA reads TGTGCCAGTAGTATACGGCCTCTCGGGGATACGCAGTATTTT. Translation: CASSIRPLGDTQYF.